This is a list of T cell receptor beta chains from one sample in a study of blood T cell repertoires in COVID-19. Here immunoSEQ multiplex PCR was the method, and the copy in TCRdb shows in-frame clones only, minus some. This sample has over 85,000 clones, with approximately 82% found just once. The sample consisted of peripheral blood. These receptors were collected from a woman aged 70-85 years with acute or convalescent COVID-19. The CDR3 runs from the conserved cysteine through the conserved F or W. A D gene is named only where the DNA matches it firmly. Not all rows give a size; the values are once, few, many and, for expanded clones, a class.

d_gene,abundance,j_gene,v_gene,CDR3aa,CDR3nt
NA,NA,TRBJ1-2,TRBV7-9,CASSFGGAYGYTF,TGTGCCAGCAGCTTTGGGGGGGCCTATGGCTACACCTTC
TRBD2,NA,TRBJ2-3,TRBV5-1,CASSHAGGLTATSTDTQYF,TGCGCCAGCAGCCACGCGGGGGGCCTCACGGCAACTAGCACAGATACGCAGTATTTT
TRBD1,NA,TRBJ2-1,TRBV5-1,CASSDYRGSYNEQFF,TGCGCCAGCAGCGACTACAGGGGGTCCTACAATGAGCAGTTCTTC
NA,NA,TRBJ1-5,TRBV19,CASGSEYSNQPQHF,TGTGCCAGTGGATCGGAGTATAGCAATCAGCCCCAGCATTTT
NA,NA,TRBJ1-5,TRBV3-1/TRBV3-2,CASSQDTGLNQPQHF,TGTGCCAGCAGCCAAGACACAGGTCTCAATCAGCCCCAGCATTTT
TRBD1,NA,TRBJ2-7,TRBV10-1,CASSESGTGEDEQYF,TGCGCCAGCAGTGAGTCCGGGACAGGGGAGGACGAGCAGTACTTC
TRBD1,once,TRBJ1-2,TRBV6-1,CASSEAGQGNYGYTF,TGTGCCAGCAGTGAAGCGGGACAGGGTAACTATGGCTACACCTTC
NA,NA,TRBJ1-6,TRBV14,CASSQGGLRSPLHF,TGTGCCAGCAGCCAGGGGGGTCTTCGTTCACCCCTCCACTTT
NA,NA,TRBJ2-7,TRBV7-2,CASSLSNEQYF,TGTGCCAGCAGCTTATCTAATGAGCAGTACTTC
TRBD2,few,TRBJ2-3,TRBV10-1,CASSRTSGADTQYF,TGCGCCAGCAGCCGGACTAGCGGGGCAGATACGCAGTATTTT
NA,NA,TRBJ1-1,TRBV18,CASSAGPNTEAFF,TGTGCCAGCTCAGCGGGACCGAACACTGAAGCTTTCTTT
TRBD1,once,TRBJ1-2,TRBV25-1,CASSLDRAAGYTF,TGTGCCAGCAGCCTGGACAGGGCGGCTGGCTACACCTTC
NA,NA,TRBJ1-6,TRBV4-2,CASSQAEPSPLHF,TGTGCCAGCAGCCAAGCGGAGCCGTCACCCCTCCACTTT
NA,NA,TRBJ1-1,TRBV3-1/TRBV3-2,CASSQVGGAMNTEAFF,TGTGCCAGCAGCCAAGTGGGAGGGGCCATGAACACTGAAGCTTTCTTT
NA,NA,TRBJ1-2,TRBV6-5,CASSYSLVNYGYTF,TGTGCCAGCAGTTACTCGCTAGTAAACTATGGCTACACCTTC
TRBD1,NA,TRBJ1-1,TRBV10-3,CAISESYGTGAHTEAFF,TGTGCCATCAGTGAGAGTTATGGGACAGGGGCCCACACTGAAGCTTTCTTT
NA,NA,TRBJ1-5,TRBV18,CASSAGEGGNQPQHF,TGTGCCAGCTCAGCGGGGGAAGGGGGTAATCAGCCCCAGCATTTT
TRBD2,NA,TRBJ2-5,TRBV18,CASSQNAASGGVTQYF,TGTGCCAGCTCACAAAACGCGGCTAGCGGGGGTGTGACCCAGTACTTC
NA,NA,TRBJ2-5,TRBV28,CASSSFGGIKETQYF,TGTGCCAGCAGTTCGTTTGGGGGGATTAAGGAGACCCAGTACTTC
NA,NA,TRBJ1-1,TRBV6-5,CASKEFPNTEAFF,TGTGCCAGCAAAGAGTTTCCGAACACTGAAGCTTTCTTT
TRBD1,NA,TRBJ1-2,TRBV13,CASSPRQGTGYGYTF,TGTGCCAGCAGCCCACGACAGGGTACGGGGTATGGCTACACCTTC
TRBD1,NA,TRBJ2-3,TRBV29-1,CSTRQGGSTDTQYF,TGCAGCACCCGACAGGGGGGCAGCACAGATACGCAGTATTTT
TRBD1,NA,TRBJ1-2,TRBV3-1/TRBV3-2,CASSQRDRDYGYTF,TGTGCCAGCAGCCAACGGGACAGGGACTATGGCTACACCTTC
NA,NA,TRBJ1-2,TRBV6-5,CASGGRSYGYTF,TGTGCCAGCGGAGGCAGATCCTATGGCTACACCTTC
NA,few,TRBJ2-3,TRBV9,CASSDRRTDTQYF,TGTGCCAGCAGCGATAGGAGGACAGATACGCAGTATTTT
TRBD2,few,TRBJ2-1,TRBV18,CASSRSTSGVNEQFF,TGTGCCAGCTCTCGGTCTACTAGCGGGGTTAATGAGCAGTTCTTC
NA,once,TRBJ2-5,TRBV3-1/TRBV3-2,CASSQIGGGQTQYF,TGTGCCAGCAGCCAAATAGGGGGAGGGCAGACCCAGTACTTC
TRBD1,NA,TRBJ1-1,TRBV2,CASSQDRAYTEAFF,TGTGCCAGCAGCCAAGACAGGGCGTACACTGAAGCTTTCTTT
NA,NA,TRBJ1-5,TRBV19,CASSISGSNQPQHF,TGTGCCAGTAGTATAAGCGGTAGCAATCAGCCCCAGCATTTT
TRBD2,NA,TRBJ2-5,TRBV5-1,CASSTGLAGGPETQYF,TGCGCCAGCAGCACCGGACTAGCGGGGGGCCCCGAGACCCAGTACTTC
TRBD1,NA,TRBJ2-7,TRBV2,CASRKSGGHREQYF,TGTGCCAGCAGGAAATCAGGGGGCCACCGGGAGCAGTACTTC
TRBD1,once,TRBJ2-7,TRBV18,CASSPGTGMTDEQYF,TGTGCCAGCTCACCAGGGACAGGGATGACGGACGAGCAGTACTTC
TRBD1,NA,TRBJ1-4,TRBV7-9,CASSLRTGVVEKLFF,TGTGCCAGCAGCTTACGGACAGGGGTGGTTGAAAAACTGTTTTTT
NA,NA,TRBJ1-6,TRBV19,CASKVMAGNNSPLHF,TGTGCCAGTAAGGTAATGGCAGGGAATAATTCACCCCTCCACTTT
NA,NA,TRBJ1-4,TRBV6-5,CASSYSSGGPGEKLFF,TGTGCCAGCAGTTACTCGAGCGGGGGGCCCGGGGAAAAACTGTTTTTT
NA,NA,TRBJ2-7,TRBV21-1,CASSKEVQGHPYEQYF,TGTGCCAGCAGCAAAGAAGTGCAGGGGCATCCCTACGAGCAGTACTTC
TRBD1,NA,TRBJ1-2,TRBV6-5,CASRTGGRPLYGYTF,TGTGCCAGCAGGACAGGGGGCCGGCCTCTCTATGGCTACACCTTC
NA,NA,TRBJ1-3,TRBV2,CASSDRQAYTIYF,TGTGCCAGCAGTGACAGGCAAGCATACACCATATATTTT
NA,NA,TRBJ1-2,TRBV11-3,CASSLKRDGYTF,TGTGCCAGCAGCTTGAAGCGGGATGGCTACACCTTC
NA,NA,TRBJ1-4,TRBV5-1,CASSPGVYGEKLFF,TGCGCCAGCAGCCCCGGAGTTTACGGTGAAAAACTGTTTTTT
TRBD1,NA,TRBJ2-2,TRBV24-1,CATSDRGWTGELFF,TGTGCCACCAGTGACAGGGGGTGGACCGGGGAGCTGTTTTTT
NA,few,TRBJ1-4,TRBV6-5,CASSYSKGVEKLFF,TGTGCCAGCAGTTACTCGAAAGGGGTTGAAAAACTGTTTTTT
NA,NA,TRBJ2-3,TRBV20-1,CSATSADTQYF,TGCAGTGCTACCTCTGCAGATACGCAGTATTTT
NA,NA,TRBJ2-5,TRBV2,CASSDNSRETQYF,TGTGCCAGCAGTGATAACAGTAGGGAGACCCAGTACTTC
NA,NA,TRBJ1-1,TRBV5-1,CASSPRQEDTEAFF,TGCGCCAGCAGCCCCAGGCAGGAGGACACTGAAGCTTTCTTT
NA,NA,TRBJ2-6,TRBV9,CASSVEGSGANVLTF,TGTGCCAGCAGCGTAGAGGGGTCCGGGGCCAACGTCCTGACTTTC
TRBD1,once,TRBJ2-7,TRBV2,CASSVLRGQSEQYF,TGTGCCAGCAGTGTCCTCAGGGGGCAAAGCGAGCAGTACTTC
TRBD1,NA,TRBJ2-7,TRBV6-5,CASTLVTGGEQYF,TGTGCCAGCACCTTAGTTACAGGGGGCGAGCAGTACTTC